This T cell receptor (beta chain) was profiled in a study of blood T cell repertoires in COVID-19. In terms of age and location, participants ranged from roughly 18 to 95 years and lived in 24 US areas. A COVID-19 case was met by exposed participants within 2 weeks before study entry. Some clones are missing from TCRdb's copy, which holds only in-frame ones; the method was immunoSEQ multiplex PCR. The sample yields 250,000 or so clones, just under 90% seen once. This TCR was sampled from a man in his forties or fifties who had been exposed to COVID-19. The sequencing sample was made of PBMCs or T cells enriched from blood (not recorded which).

Written as DNA, the CDR3 is TGTGCCAGCAGCTTAAGACAGGGAGAGACCGGGGAGCTGTTTTTT. Protein sequence: CASSLRQGETGELFF. V and J are TRBV7-3 and TRBJ2-2; TRBD1 agrees at 7 bases. This CDR3 is built from 15 residues. The V gene's germline CDR1 is SGHTA and CDR2 FQGTGA. The J segment lost 5 bases and the V segment lost 1 base, leaving 4 bases of the junction unmatched.